This is a list of T cell receptor beta chains from one sample in a study of blood T cell repertoires in COVID-19. Assay: immunoSEQ multiplex PCR; the TCRdb copy retains only in-frame clones and omits some. The sample has about 300,000 clones, nearly 90% seen once. Source material: PBMCs or T cells enriched from blood (not recorded which). The origin of the receptors is a woman under 40 who had recovered from COVID-19. Each CDR3 is given with its conserved first and last residue. A D gene is named only where the DNA matches it firmly. Expanded clones get a size class; other rows say once, few or many, or leave the size out.

length	D	size	V	J	DNA	CDR3
14	.	.	TRBV5-8	TRBJ2-2	TGTGCCTCCCTAGACGGGAGCCTCCCCGGGGAGCTGTTTTTT	CASLDGSLPGELFF
15	TRBD1	once	TRBV4-2	TRBJ2-2	TGTGCCAGCAGCCAAGAGACAGGGTTGACCGGGGAGCTGTTTTTT	CASSQETGLTGELFF
17	TRBD2	.	TRBV7-2	TRBJ2-3	TGTGCCAGCAGCTTAGTTGGCGGGGGGCCACCCGGAGATACGCAGTATTTT	CASSLVGGGPPGDTQYF
15	.	.	TRBV13	TRBJ2-7	TGTGCCAGCAGCTCCCCCGGGCAGGGGTTCTACGAGCAGTACTTC	CASSSPGQGFYEQYF
16	TRBD1	.	TRBV19	TRBJ2-7	TGTGCCAGTAGTTCAACGCCGACAGGGCGCCCCTACGAGCAGTACTTC	CASSSTPTGRPYEQYF
12	.	.	TRBV19	TRBJ1-1	TGTGCCAGTAGTACGGGACTTGCTGAAGCTTTCTTT	CASSTGLAEAFF
17	.	.	TRBV7-5	TRBJ1-1	TGTGCCAGAAGCTTAGGTTCGTGGGGCAAAAAGAACACTGAAGCTTTCTTT	CARSLGSWGKKNTEAFF
15	.	.	TRBV15	TRBJ1-5	TGTGCCACCAGCAGAGATATAACAGGGAATCAGCCCCAGCATTTT	CATSRDITGNQPQHF
15	.	.	TRBV11-2	TRBJ1-3	TGTGCCAGCAGCCATGGACAGTTCTCTGGAAACACCATATATTTT	CASSHGQFSGNTIYF
17	.	.	TRBV7-2	TRBJ1-2	TGTGCCAGCAGCCCGACGGCCTACGGTCGGAGTTTCTATGGCTACACCTTC	CASSPTAYGRSFYGYTF